These 32 T cell receptor beta chains originate from one sample sequenced in a study of beta chain features in type 1 diabetes. Expressed TCRB transcripts were sequenced after all isolated RNA was converted to cDNA. This table comes from immunoSEQ multiplex PCR, and its TCRdb copy is limited to in-frame clones, with some not included. The sample has a few hundred thousand clones, over 9.5% seen once; the top ten hold 0.017%. Sequencing was performed on naive CD4+ T cells from blood. The source of these receptors is a man younger than 30 in good health.

The V and J genes are TRBV30 and TRBJ2-7, with TRBD1 as a possible D gene (6 bases). The CDR3 runs to 14 residues. Trimming left V 0 bases short and J 7 bases short, with 16 bases between. Germline values: CDR1 GTSNPN, CDR2 SVGIG (reference sequence). The CDR3 nucleotides read TGTGCCTGGAGTGTAGTGGTCAGGGGCGGGGAGCAGTACTTC. Residues: CAWSVVVRGGEQYF.

This sequence joins TRBV9 and TRBJ2-7; 14 bases are a match to TRBD2. Germline assignment: CDR1 SGDLS and CDR2 YYNGEE. The CDR3 contains 15 residues. The V and J ends lost 3 bases and 5 bases, in that order; junction bases with no gene match: 4. In nucleotides, the CDR3 is TGTGCCAGCAGCGAGGGACTAGCGGGAGTCGACGAGCAGTACTTC. Protein: CASSEGLAGVDEQYF. The full variable domain, completed using reference TRBV9 and TRBJ2-7, is DSGVTQTPKHLITATGQRVTLRCSPRSGDLSVYWYQQSLDQGLQFLIQYYNGEERAKGNILERFSAQQFPDLHSELNLSSLELGDSALYFCASSEGLAGVDEQYFGPGTRLTVT.

The chain is built from TRBV2 and TRBJ2-7, with D maybe TRBD2 (5 bases). The germline gives CDR1 SNHLY, CDR2 FYNNEI. The V end lost 0 bases, the J end lost 3 bases, and 6 bases lay between the germline ends. The CDR3 covers 13 residues. DNA of the CDR3: TGTGCCAGCAGTGAAGCACGGGACTACGAGCAGTACTTC. This translates into CASSEARDYEQYF.

The V call is TRBV5-1, the J call TRBJ2-6; D may be TRBD1 (5 bases). Germline V gene data show CDR1 as SGHRS and CDR2 as YFSETQ. With 4 bases removed from V and 0 bases from J, the gap between germline ends came to 17 bases. This CDR3 has 18 amino acids. CDR3 residues: CASSPRAAGNSGANVLTF. CDR3 DNA sequence: TGCGCCAGCAGCCCAAGGGCTGCAGGGAACTCTGGGGCCAACGTCCTGACTTTC.

This clone was counted at least ten times. V is TRBV29-1 and J is TRBJ2-5, with 10 bases matching TRBD2. The trim removed 6 bases at V and 5 bases at J, leaving 12 bases unmatched. This CDR3 has 15 residues. Germline lookup yields CDR1 SQVTM and CDR2 ANQGSEA. The CDR3 region has the DNA TGCAGCGTCGAAATACTAGCGGGGACCGGGGAGACCCAGTACTTC. It is translated as CSVEILAGTGETQYF.

This clone showed up just a few times. The CDR3 nucleotides are TGTGCCAGCGGGGACAGGACCTACGAGCAGTACTTC. Protein: CASGDRTYEQYF. J is TRBJ2-7 and V is TRBV6-5; TRBD1 matches at 8 bases. The CDR3 spans 12 residues. J lost 2 bases, V lost 8 bases, and 2 bases had no gene match. CDR1 and CDR2 from the germline V gene are MNHEY and SVGAGI.

The chain is built from TRBV19 and TRBJ2-5, with 8 bases that match TRBD1. This CDR3 is built from 13 residues. With V trimmed by 10 bases and J by 2 bases, 6 bases remained unmatched. Germline values: CDR1 LNHDA, CDR2 SQIVND (reference sequence). CDR3 sequence reads: CATSGQEQETQYF. In DNA form, the CDR3 reads TGTGCCACCTCGGGACAGGAACAAGAGACCCAGTACTTC.

V is TRBV6-5 and J is TRBJ2-6; a possible D gene is TRBD2 (5 bases). The V gene lost 10 bases and the J gene lost 2 bases, with 9 bases spanning the gap. This CDR3 region has 13 residues. Germline CDR1 reads MNHEY; CDR2 reads SVGAGI. DNA of the CDR3: TGTGCCATCCGTAGCGCTGGGGCCAACGTCCTGACTTTC. This encodes CAIRSAGANVLTF.

This clone has just a few counts. The chain couples TRBV6-5 to TRBJ1-1; D ambiguous. The length of the CDR3 is 14 residues. V shed 9 bases and J shed 3 bases, with 17 bases lying between them. CDR1 is MNHEY, CDR2 SVGAGI, per germline. CDR3 nucleotide sequence: TGTGCCAGTCTAGAGCGGGTGGGGTACACTGAAGCTTTCTTT. Protein sequence: CASLERVGYTEAFF.

The gene calls are TRBV5-4 and TRBJ2-5; 8 nucleotides match TRBD1. Germline V gives CDR1 SGHNT, CDR2 YYREEE (reference sequence). V dropped 4 bases and J dropped 5; count of bases not matched to a gene: 7. This CDR3 has 14 amino acids. The CDR3 here is CASSTQGAWETQYF. In DNA form, the CDR3 reads TGTGCCAGCAGCACCCAGGGGGCGTGGGAGACCCAGTACTTC.

This sequence joins TRBV19 and TRBJ1-1; D gene ambiguous. Germline V gene lookup returns CDR1 LNHDA and CDR2 SQIVND (reference sequence). CDR3 length: 13 amino acids. The germline V and J ends were trimmed by 6 bases and 3 bases, with 11 bases remaining between them. The CDR3, as DNA: TGTGCCAGTAGGAACACAGTGGACACTGAAGCTTTCTTT. The encoded protein is CASRNTVDTEAFF.

The CDR3 spells CASSLNPGRQGGEAFF. The CDR3 DNA follows: TGTGCCAGCTCACTCAACCCCGGGAGACAGGGGGGTGAAGCTTTCTTT. The V and J genes are TRBV18 and TRBJ1-1; 9 nucleotides line up with TRBD1. Germline CDR1 and CDR2: KGHSH and LQKENI. The CDR3 is 16 residues long. The V gene end was trimmed by 4 bases and the J gene end by 7 bases; junction bases not matched to a gene: 13.

This clone has more than one count but fewer than ten. This chain connects TRBV7-2 to TRBJ2-3, with D tentatively TRBD1 (5 bases). V was clipped by 2 bases and J by 4 bases, with 13 bases between them. The CDR3 is 15 residues long. CDR1 and CDR2 (germline): SGHTA, FQGNSA. As DNA, the CDR3 is TGTGCCAGCAGCTTAATGGCAGGGAACCCAGATACGCAGTATTTT. Protein sequence: CASSLMAGNPDTQYF.

This clone appeared a few times. The chain couples TRBV4-2 to TRBJ2-4; 7 bases line up with TRBD1. This CDR3 contains 15 residues. J lost 6 bases, V lost 0 bases, and 5 bases had no gene match. Germline values: CDR1 LGHNA, CDR2 YNFKEQ. The CDR3 DNA reads TGTGCCAGCAGCCAAGAGCCGGGACAGAGAAACATTCAGTACTTC. Its translation: CASSQEPGQRNIQYF.

This clone appeared a few times. This rearrangement joins TRBV30 to TRBJ2-1, with TRBD2 identical over 8 bases. The CDR3 is 16 residues long. The trim removed 4 bases at V and 1 base at J, leaving 9 bases unmatched. Germline-derived CDR1 and CDR2 are GTSNPN and SVGIG (reference sequence). The CDR3 DNA reads TGTGCCTGGAATAAAGCGGGAGCCCCGTCCTACAATGAGCAGTTCTTC. It encodes CAWNKAGAPSYNEQFF.

This clone was seen a few times. The chain is built from TRBV30 and TRBJ1-2; possible D gene TRBD1, 6 bases. CDR3 length equals 14 residues. The germline gives CDR1 GTSNPN, CDR2 SVGIG (reference sequence). Trimming shortened V by 2 bases and J by 1 base, and 11 bases separated the two germline ends. The CDR3 coding sequence is TGTGCCTGGAGTTGGAGGGGGGGTAACTATGGCTACACCTTC. Encoded protein: CAWSWRGGNYGYTF.

This clone was seen at least ten times. The chain is built from TRBV30 and TRBJ1-1; no clear D gene. There are 13 residues in the CDR3. Per germline, CDR1 GTSNPN and CDR2 SVGIG (reference sequence). V gave up 5 bases and J gave up 1 base, with 11 bases separating them. The CDR3 loop reads CAWGRQRNTEAFF. CDR3 coding DNA: TGTGCCTGGGGTCGCCAGCGGAACACTGAAGCTTTCTTT.

The rearrangement joins TRBV25-1 to TRBJ2-5, with 12 positions matching TRBD2. The ends lost 6 bases at V and 4 bases at J; junction bases unmatched: 0. The CDR3 is made up of 13 amino acids. Germline V lookup: CDR1 MGHDK, CDR2 SYGVNS. The DNA for the CDR3 is TGTGCCAGCAGGACTAGCGGGGGAGAGACCCAGTACTTC. Translated, it gives CASRTSGGETQYF.

This clone has only a few counts. The genes are TRBV5-4 and TRBJ2-1; 7 bases map to TRBD2. Germline CDR1 and CDR2: SGHNT and YYREEE (reference sequence). Germline trimming cut 4 bases from V and 5 bases from J; bases unmatched to any gene: 3. The CDR3 spans 13 residues. CDR3 amino acids: CASSRDYNNEQFF. The CDR3 DNA sequence: TGTGCCAGCAGCCGGGACTACAACAATGAGCAGTTCTTC.

This clone was seen a few times. The genes are TRBV6-1 and TRBJ2-7; no definite D call. The V and J ends lost 6 bases and 3 bases respectively, with 12 bases between them. CDR1 MNHNS and CDR2 SASEGT come from the germline V gene. CDR3 size: 13 residues. The CDR3 DNA follows: TGTGCCAGCAGAGAAATCCAGATCTACGAGCAGTACTTC. It translates to CASREIQIYEQYF.

This clone was recorded a few times. V and J are TRBV9 and TRBJ2-2; D perhaps matches TRBD1 (6 bases). The ends were cut back, 6 bases at V and 6 bases at J, with 21 bases in the middle. This CDR3 contains 16 residues. Germline CDR1 reads SGDLS; CDR2 reads YYNGEE. The chain's CDR3 is CASTLRGQGTPGELFF. The CDR3 DNA reads as TGTGCCAGCACCCTGAGGGGACAAGGGACCCCCGGGGAGCTGTTTTTT.

The rearrangement joins TRBV6-5 to TRBJ1-1, with D unresolved. CDR1 is MNHEY, CDR2 SVGAGI, per germline. The CDR3 is 13 residues long. V lost 2 bases and J 4 bases, leaving 8 bases between the germline ends. The CDR3 DNA sequence: TGTGCCAGCAGTTACCAGGTCGGCACTGAAGCTTTCTTT. Its protein is CASSYQVGTEAFF.

This clone was found a few times. The chain uses TRBV7-9 and TRBJ2-5; D remains unclear. Germline V gene data show CDR1 as SEHNR and CDR2 as FQNEAQ (reference sequence). Trimming removed 1 base at V and 0 bases at J, with 6 bases between. The length of the CDR3 is 14 residues. The CDR3 reads CASSLVGHQETQYF. CDR3 coding DNA: TGTGCCAGCAGCTTAGTGGGCCACCAAGAGACCCAGTACTTC.

A few counts support this clone. The chain carries TRBV30 and TRBJ1-5; D is unresolved. Between the trimmed V and J ends, which lost 2 bases and 4 bases, there was a span of 9 bases. Germline-derived CDR1 and CDR2 are GTSNPN and SVGIG (reference sequence). The CDR3 covers 13 residues. The CDR3 bases are TGTGCCTGGAGTAATAGCAAAAATCAGCCCCAGCATTTT. It specifies CAWSNSKNQPQHF.

This clone came up a few times. The rearrangement links TRBV19 to TRBJ1-5; D ambiguous. The germline CDR1 and CDR2 sequences are LNHDA and SQIVND (reference sequence). The CDR3 contains 16 residues. Trimming removed 7 bases from V and 1 base from J, with 17 bases in between. The CDR3 sequence: CASTLTSGGSNQPQHF. Written as DNA, the CDR3 is TGTGCCAGTACCCTAACGTCTGGCGGGAGCAATCAGCCCCAGCATTTT.

This clone was seen only a few times. The chain has TRBV18 and TRBJ2-1, with 9 bases fitting TRBD2. J was trimmed by 8 bases and V by 3 bases; bases with no gene match: 8. There are 15 residues in the CDR3. CDR1 and CDR2 (germline): KGHSH, LQKENI. The CDR3 DNA reads TGTGCCAGCTCACCTCCCGGGACTAGCAGCGATGAGCAGTTCTTC. Protein: CASSPPGTSSDEQFF.

The chain recombines TRBV9 with TRBJ1-6, with TRBD1 identical over 7 bases. The CDR3 runs to 16 residues. The trim removed 4 bases at V and 4 bases at J, leaving 8 bases unmatched. The germline gives CDR1 SGDLS, CDR2 YYNGEE. The CDR3 protein is CASSPSGQTYNSPLHF. Written as DNA, the CDR3 is TGTGCCAGCAGCCCGTCGGGACAGACATATAATTCACCCCTCCACTTT.

This sequence joins TRBV30 and TRBJ1-5; D is perhaps TRBD1 (5 bases). This CDR3 has 11 residues. V was shortened by 7 bases and J by 4 bases, with 8 bases between the two germline ends. Germline V gene data show CDR1 as GTSNPN and CDR2 as SVGIG (reference sequence). The CDR3 sequence: CASGLNQPQHF. Written as DNA, the CDR3 is TGTGCCTCAGGGTTGAATCAGCCCCAGCATTTT. Drawing the rest from reference TRBV30 and TRBJ1-5, the complete variable domain is SQTIHQWPATLVQPVGSPLSLECTVEGTSNPNLYWYRQAAGRGLQLLFYSVGIGQISSEVPQNLSASRPQDRQFILSSKKLLLSDSGFYLCASGLNQPQHFGDGTRLSIL.

This clone was seen a handful of times. This chain connects TRBV21-1 to TRBJ2-1; the table assigns TRBD1, which was not confirmed against the DNA. TRBV21-1 is a pseudogene segment. The CDR3 totals 15 residues. CDR3 in DNA: TGTGCCAGCAGCAAGACGGGACAGCCATACAATGAGCAGTTCTTC. It is translated as CASSKTGQPYNEQFF.

Only a few counts were recorded for this clone. The sample holds other DNA sequences that translate to the same CDR3. The chain links TRBV9 to TRBJ1-2, with a tentative D call TRBD1 (5 bases). Trimming shortened V by 2 bases and J by 2 bases, and 10 bases separated the two germline ends. The CDR3 is made up of 14 amino acids. CDR1 is SGDLS, CDR2 YYNGEE, per germline. The DNA of the CDR3 is TGTGCCAGCAGCGTGGAGGGACGCAACTATGGCTACACCTTC. It yields the protein CASSVEGRNYGYTF.

The chain uses TRBV9 and TRBJ1-2; 7 bases match TRBD1. This CDR3 is built from 14 residues. Germline V gene sequence: CDR1 SGDLS, CDR2 YYNGEE. With V trimmed by 3 bases and J by 2 bases, 4 bases remained unmatched. CDR3: CASSARDRNYGYTF. Here the CDR3 DNA reads TGTGCCAGCAGCGCCCGGGACAGAAACTATGGCTACACCTTC.

The V gene is TRBV4-2, the J gene TRBJ2-7; 16 nucleotides agree with TRBD2. This CDR3 is built from 17 residues. CDR1 LGHNA and CDR2 YNFKEQ come from the germline V gene. With 4 bases clipped from V and 0 bases from J, the junction kept 3 bases outside the gene matches. CDR3 DNA sequence: TGTGCCAGCAGCCTGGGGACTAGCGGGGGGGACTCCTACGAGCAGTACTTC. Translation: CASSLGTSGGDSYEQYF.